The 20 T cell receptor beta chains presented below share a single source sample, sequenced in a study of T cells in Graves' hyperthyroidism and ophthalmopathy (dated by TCRdb to the late 2010s). Library preparation was by multiplex PCR. Sequencing was performed on an Illumina HiSeq 2000. Amplification of TCR beta CDR3 regions was carried out from RNA transcripts. For the first round of RT-PCR on the TCR CDR3, the HTBI primer set was used together with the Qiagen OneStep RT-PCR kit. TCRdb trimmed the raw reads at Q25, called clones with MiXCR and kept productive beta chains. Here each entry gathers all rows of one CDR3 protein and keeps the most common genes and DNA. The sample data list some 350,000 distinct CDR3 sequences, and about 15% of these were observed just once. About 21% of the sample belongs to the ten largest clones. Material: blood. The receptor source for this set is a woman aged 55-75 years with Graves' ophthalmopathy.

This clonotype appeared many times. The gene calls are TRBV5-1 and TRBJ2-7; the D is unclear. Germline CDR1 and CDR2: SGHRS and YFSETQ. V lost 0 bases and J lost 4, with 11 bases in between. The CDR3 covers 14 residues. This chain's CDR3 is CASSLGPARYEQYF. The CDR3 DNA is TGCGCCAGCAGCTTGGGACCAGCCCGGTACGAGCAGTACTTC.

This clonotype was observed many times. The chain links TRBV3-1 to TRBJ2-2, with 7 bases fitting TRBD1. Germline trimming cut 4 bases from V and 7 bases from J; bases unmatched to any gene: 6. Per germline, CDR1 LGHDT and CDR2 YNNKEL (reference sequence). This CDR3 spans 14 amino acids. This CDR3 is CASSLTGKGGELFF. CDR3 nucleotides: TGTGCCAGCAGCCTGACAGGGAAGGGCGGGGAGCTGTTTTTT.

This clonotype was seen repeatedly, ten times or more. The chain has TRBV30 and TRBJ2-1; 7 bases are a match to TRBD2. This CDR3 contains 13 residues. Germline V gives CDR1 GTSNPN, CDR2 SVGIG (reference sequence). V gave up 3 bases and J gave up 8 bases; unmatched junction bases: 7. The CDR3 coding sequence is TGTGCCTGGAGCCCCCACCGGGGGGATGAGCAGTTCTTC. It encodes CAWSPHRGDEQFF. Full variable domain (remainder filled in from reference TRBV30 and TRBJ2-1): SQTIHQWPATLVQPVGSPLSLECTVEGTSNPNLYWYRQAAGRGLQLLFYSVGIGQISSEVPQNLSASRPQDRQFILSSKKLLLSDSGFYLCAWSPHRGDEQFFGPGTRLTVL.

The CDR3 loop is CASSRQGARTEAFF. For the CDR3, the DNA is TGTGCCAGCAGTCGACAGGGGGCTAGAACTGAAGCTTTCTTT. The chain combines TRBV2 with TRBJ1-1; 10 positions agree with TRBD1. After removal of 5 bases from V and 5 bases from J, the junction contained 5 bases not matched to a gene. The germline V gene encodes CDR1 SNHLY and CDR2 FYNNEI. This CDR3 comprises 14 residues. The full variable domain, its missing parts supplied by reference TRBV2 and TRBJ1-1, is EPEVTQTPSHQVTQMGQEVILRCVPISNHLYFYWYRQILGQKVEFLVSFYNNEISEKSEIFDDQFSVERPDGSNFTLKIRSTKLEDSAMYFCASSRQGARTEAFFGQGTRLTVV.

This chain joins TRBV6-2 or TRBV6-3 and TRBJ2-3; D may be TRBD2 (7 bases). Germline CDR1 MNHEY, CDR2 SVGEGT. Trimming removed 6 bases at V and 6 bases at J, with 13 bases between. The CDR3 covers 13 residues. CDR3 in DNA: TGTGCCAGCAGCTGGGAGGGGGGTGATACGCAGTATTTT. Its translation is CASSWEGGDTQYF.

This clonotype was seen more than once but under ten times. The chain links TRBV27 to TRBJ2-6; D is perhaps TRBD1 (6 bases). V lost 1 base and J lost 1, with 11 bases in between. The CDR3 loop spans 17 amino acids. From germline, CDR1 is MNHEY and CDR2 SMNVEV (reference sequence). The DNA for the CDR3 is TGTGCCAGCAGTTTATACAGGGAGAGGTCTGGGGCCAACGTCCTGACTTTC. Translating it yields CASSLYRERSGANVLTF.

This clonotype has a count of ten or more. J is TRBJ2-2 and V is TRBV7-2, with TRBD2 matching 8 bases. There are 15 residues in the CDR3. CDR1 is SGHTA and CDR2 is FQGNSA in the germline V gene. V shed 5 bases and J 0 bases; nucleotides not matched to a gene: 2. This CDR3 is CASSLGLANTGELFF. The CDR3, as DNA: TGTGCCAGCAGCCTGGGACTAGCGAACACCGGGGAGCTGTTTTTT.

This clonotype has ten or more counts. The V gene is TRBV28, the J gene TRBJ2-1; 8 bases agree with TRBD2. Looked up from germline, CDR1 is MDHEN and CDR2 is SYDVKM. This CDR3 is built from 16 residues. CDR3 DNA sequence: TGTGCTTCGGGGCTAGCGGGCCTTAGCTCCTACAATGAGCAGTTCTTC. Protein sequence: CASGLAGLSSYNEQFF.

V is TRBV19 and J is TRBJ2-6; D call uncertain. CDR1 and CDR2 from the germline V gene are LNHDA and SQIVND (reference sequence). Trimming shortened V by 7 bases and J by 2 bases, and 12 bases separated the two germline ends. The CDR3 totals 15 residues. The CDR3 is CASKNLVTGANVLTF. CDR3 in DNA: TGTGCCAGTAAAAATCTAGTAACTGGGGCCAACGTCCTGACTTTC.

The genes are TRBV6-1 and TRBJ2-7; D possibly corresponds to TRBD1 (6 bases). The CDR3 contains 15 residues. V was pared by 6 bases and J by 0 bases, with 15 bases between. Germline CDR1 is MNHNS and CDR2 is SASEGT. The CDR3 is CASSRGGEPSYEQYF. CDR3 nucleotide sequence: TGTGCCAGCAGCAGGGGTGGGGAACCCTCCTACGAGCAGTACTTC.

For this clonotype: Since a much larger clone is just one base distant, this may be a read error. Given the absence of the conserved phenylalanine or tryptophan at the CDR3 end, a read error is likely. V and J are TRBV6-1 and TRBJ2-7; D is possibly TRBD2 (5 bases). CDR3 length: 13 residues. Germline V gene sequence: CDR1 MNHNS, CDR2 SASEGT. Trimming cost V 7 bases and J 7 bases, with 17 bases left between them. CDR3 loop: CASTYLLGWEQYL. CDR3 nucleotides: TGTGCCAGCACCTACCTACTAGGATGGGAGCAGTACCTC.

J is TRBJ2-7 and V is TRBV9, with D tentatively TRBD1 (6 bases). The CDR3 loop spans 14 amino acids. Germline CDR1 reads SGDLS; CDR2 reads YYNGEE. Trimming took 0 bases from V and 2 from J, leaving 9 bases between them. CDR3 loop: CASSVAGEAYEQYF. The CDR3 DNA is TGTGCCAGCAGCGTAGCAGGGGAAGCCTACGAGCAGTACTTC.

At least ten counts were recorded for this clonotype. The genes are TRBV6-1 and TRBJ2-3; a weak D match, TRBD2 (5 bases). The CDR3 totals 15 residues. Germline values: CDR1 MNHNS, CDR2 SASEGT. V dropped 0 bases and J dropped 0 bases, with 7 bases sitting between them. Here the CDR3 DNA reads TGTGCCAGCAGTGAAGCCCCGGGGAGCACAGATACGCAGTATTTT. Protein sequence: CASSEAPGSTDTQYF.

This clonotype occurred many times. The chain combines TRBV24-1 with TRBJ2-1, with 13 bases fitting TRBD2. The germline gives CDR1 KGHDR, CDR2 SFDVKD. This CDR3 is 17 amino acids long. Losses at the gene ends were 4 bases for V and 5 bases for J; bases not matched to a gene: 7. The CDR3 loop reads CATSDPRTSGSDNEQFF. In DNA, the CDR3 is TGTGCCACCAGTGACCCTAGGACTAGCGGGAGCGACAATGAGCAGTTCTTC.

This clonotype was picked up many times. The chain combines TRBV28 with TRBJ2-1; D gene uncertain. V was clipped by 2 bases and J by 2 bases, with 10 bases between them. This CDR3 has 15 amino acids. Germline CDR1 MDHEN, CDR2 SYDVKM. The CDR3 sequence: CASSLPARTYNEQFF. The CDR3 bases are TGTGCCAGCAGTTTACCGGCTCGAACCTACAATGAGCAGTTCTTC.

This clonotype has only a few counts. This sequence may be a read error, since a much larger clone differs from it by one base. A read error is likely, as this CDR3 ends without the conserved phenylalanine or tryptophan. This sequence joins TRBV27 and TRBJ2-3; D is tentatively TRBD1 or TRBD2 (5 bases each). The CDR3 sequence is 16 residues long. V was clipped by 6 bases and J by 3 bases, with 19 bases between them. CDR1 and CDR2 (germline): MNHEY, SMNVEV (reference sequence). For the CDR3, the DNA is TGTGCCAGCAGCTCTTTGAGGGGCGACAAGACAGATACGCAGTATTCT. Its translation is CASSSLRGDKTDTQYS.

This clonotype was counted at least ten times. This sequence joins TRBV28 and TRBJ2-1, with 8 bases matching TRBD1. The length of the CDR3 is 15 residues. Losses at the gene ends were 5 bases for V and 2 bases for J; bases not matched to a gene: 5. CDR1 and CDR2 from the germline V gene are MDHEN and SYDVKM. This CDR3 reads CASSLQGAPYNEQFF. The CDR3 DNA sequence: TGTGCCAGCAGTCTGCAGGGGGCCCCCTACAATGAGCAGTTCTTC. Variable domain in full (rest from reference TRBV28 and TRBJ2-1): DVKVTQSSRYLVKRTGEKVFLECVQDMDHENMFWYRQDPGLGLRLIYFSYDVKMKEKGDIPEGYSVSREKKERFSLILESASTNQTSMYLCASSLQGAPYNEQFFGPGTRLTVL.

This clonotype came up many times. This chain connects TRBV3-1 to TRBJ1-1, with 8 bases that match TRBD1. V dropped 3 bases and J dropped 10; count of bases not matched to a gene: 7. Germline V gene lookup returns CDR1 LGHDT and CDR2 YNNKEL (reference sequence). The CDR3 totals 13 residues. CDR3 coding DNA: TGTGCCAGCAGCCACCCCAGGGGGCGCGGAGCTTTCTTT. Translation: CASSHPRGRGAFF.

This clonotype was observed many times. The chain carries TRBV7-6 and TRBJ2-3; 13 bases line up with TRBD2. The length of the CDR3 is 16 residues. The germline V gene encodes CDR1 SGHVS and CDR2 FNYEAQ. The V and J ends lost 5 bases and 4 bases, in that order; junction bases with no gene match: 6. The CDR3 sequence is CASSLSGLAGADTQYF. The CDR3 DNA follows: TGTGCCAGCAGCCTTTCAGGACTAGCGGGAGCAGATACGCAGTATTTT.

Written as DNA, the CDR3 is TGTGCCAGCAGTGCTTCGGGACTAGCGGGATACAATGAGCAGTTCTTC. Protein sequence: CASSASGLAGYNEQFF. The J gene is TRBJ2-1, the V gene TRBV11-2; 13 bases agree with TRBD2. Unmatched junction bases numbered 6, after V lost 6 bases and J lost 4 bases. Germline V gene lookup returns CDR1 SGHAT and CDR2 FQNNGV. The CDR3 is made up of 16 amino acids.